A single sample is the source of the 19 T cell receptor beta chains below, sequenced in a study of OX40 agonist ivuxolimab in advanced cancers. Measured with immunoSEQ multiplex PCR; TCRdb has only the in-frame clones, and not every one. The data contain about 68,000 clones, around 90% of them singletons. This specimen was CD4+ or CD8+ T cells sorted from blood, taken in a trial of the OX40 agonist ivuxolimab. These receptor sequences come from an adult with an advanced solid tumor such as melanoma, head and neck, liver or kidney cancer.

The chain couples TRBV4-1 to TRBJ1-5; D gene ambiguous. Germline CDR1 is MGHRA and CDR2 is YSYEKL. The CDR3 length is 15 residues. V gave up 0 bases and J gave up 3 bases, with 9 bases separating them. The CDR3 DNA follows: TGCGCCAGCAGCCAAGAAATAGGATTCAATCAGCCCCAGCATTTT. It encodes CASSQEIGFNQPQHF.

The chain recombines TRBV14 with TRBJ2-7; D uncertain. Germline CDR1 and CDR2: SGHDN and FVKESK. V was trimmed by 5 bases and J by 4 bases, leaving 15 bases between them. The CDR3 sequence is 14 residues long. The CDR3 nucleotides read TGTGCCAGCAGCAACCTAGGTCGGTTTTACGAGCAGTACTTC. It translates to CASSNLGRFYEQYF.

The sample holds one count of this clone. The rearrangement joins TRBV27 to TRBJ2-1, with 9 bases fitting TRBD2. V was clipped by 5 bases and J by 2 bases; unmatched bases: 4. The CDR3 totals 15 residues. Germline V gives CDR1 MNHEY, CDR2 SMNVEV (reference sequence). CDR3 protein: CASSNVAGAYNEQFF. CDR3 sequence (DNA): TGTGCCAGCAGTAATGTAGCGGGAGCCTACAATGAGCAGTTCTTC.

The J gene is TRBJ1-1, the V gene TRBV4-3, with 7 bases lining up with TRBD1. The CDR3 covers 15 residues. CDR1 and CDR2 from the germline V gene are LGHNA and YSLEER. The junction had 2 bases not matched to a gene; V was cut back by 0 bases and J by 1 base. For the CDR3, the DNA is TGCGCCAGCAGCCAAGATGCAGGGGGGAACACTGAAGCTTTCTTT. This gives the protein CASSQDAGGNTEAFF.

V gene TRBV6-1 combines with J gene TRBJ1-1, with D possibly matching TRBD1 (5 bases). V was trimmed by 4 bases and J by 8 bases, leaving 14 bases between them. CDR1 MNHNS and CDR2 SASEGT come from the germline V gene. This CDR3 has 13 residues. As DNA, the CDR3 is TGTGCCAGCAGTGCGTGGGGTGGGGACGAAGCTTTCTTT. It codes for CASSAWGGDEAFF.

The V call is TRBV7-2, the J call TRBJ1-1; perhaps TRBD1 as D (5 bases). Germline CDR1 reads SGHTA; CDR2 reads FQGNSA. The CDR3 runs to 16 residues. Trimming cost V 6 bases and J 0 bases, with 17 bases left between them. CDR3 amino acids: CASSLWGNRLNTEAFF. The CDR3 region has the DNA TGTGCCAGCAGTCTATGGGGCAACAGGCTGAACACTGAAGCTTTCTTT.

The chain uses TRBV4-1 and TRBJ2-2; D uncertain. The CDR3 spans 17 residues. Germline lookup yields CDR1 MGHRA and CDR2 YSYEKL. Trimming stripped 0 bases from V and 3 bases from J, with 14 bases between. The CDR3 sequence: CASSQDGSRFYTGELFF. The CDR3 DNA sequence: TGCGCCAGCAGCCAAGATGGTTCGCGGTTTTACACCGGGGAGCTGTTTTTT.

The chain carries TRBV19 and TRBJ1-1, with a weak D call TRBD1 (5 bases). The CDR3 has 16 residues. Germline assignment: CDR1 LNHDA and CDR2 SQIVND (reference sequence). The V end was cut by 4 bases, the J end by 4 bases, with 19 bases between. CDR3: CASSTPSGRITTEAFF. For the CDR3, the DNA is TGTGCCAGTAGTACCCCCTCGGGACGGATTACCACTGAAGCTTTCTTT.

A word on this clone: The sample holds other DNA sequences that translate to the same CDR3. In nucleotides, the CDR3 is TGCGCCAGCAGCCAGGACAGGGGGCTAGGAGAGACCCAGTACTTC. Its protein product is CASSQDRGLGETQYF. The chain uses TRBV4-1 and TRBJ2-5; 11 bases line up with TRBD1. This CDR3 has 15 residues. The germline V gene encodes CDR1 MGHRA and CDR2 YSYEKL. V lost 3 bases and J lost 4; bases outside the gene matches: 4.

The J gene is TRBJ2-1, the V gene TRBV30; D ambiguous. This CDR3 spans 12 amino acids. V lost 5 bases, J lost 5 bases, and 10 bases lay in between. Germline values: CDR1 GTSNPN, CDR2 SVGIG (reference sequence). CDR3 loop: CAWGPADNEQFF. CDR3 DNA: TGTGCCTGGGGACCCGCGGACAATGAGCAGTTCTTC.

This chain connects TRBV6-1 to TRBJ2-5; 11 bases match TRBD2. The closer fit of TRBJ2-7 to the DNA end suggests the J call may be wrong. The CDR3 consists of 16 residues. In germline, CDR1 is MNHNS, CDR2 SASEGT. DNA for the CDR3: TGTGCCAGCAGTGAGTACCTAGCGGGAGGCGAGTACGAGCAGTACTTC. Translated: CASSEYLAGGEYEQYF.

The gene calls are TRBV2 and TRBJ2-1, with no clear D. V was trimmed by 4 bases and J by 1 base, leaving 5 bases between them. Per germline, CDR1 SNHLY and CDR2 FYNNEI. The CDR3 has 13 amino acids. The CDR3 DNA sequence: TGTGCCAGCAGTGTTGCTTCCTACAATGAGCAGTTCTTC. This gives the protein CASSVASYNEQFF.

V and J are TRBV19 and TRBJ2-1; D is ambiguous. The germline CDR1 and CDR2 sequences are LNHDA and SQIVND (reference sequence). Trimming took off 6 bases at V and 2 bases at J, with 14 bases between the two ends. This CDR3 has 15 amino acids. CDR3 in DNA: TGTGCCAGTAGCAATAGCCCGACGGCCTACAATGAGCAGTTCTTC. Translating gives CASSNSPTAYNEQFF. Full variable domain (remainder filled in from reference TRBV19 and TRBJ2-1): DGGITQSPKYLFRKEGQNVTLSCEQNLNHDAMYWYRQDPGQGLRLIYYSQIVNDFQKGDIAEGYSVSREKKESFPLTVTSAQKNPTAFYLCASSNSPTAYNEQFFGPGTRLTVL.

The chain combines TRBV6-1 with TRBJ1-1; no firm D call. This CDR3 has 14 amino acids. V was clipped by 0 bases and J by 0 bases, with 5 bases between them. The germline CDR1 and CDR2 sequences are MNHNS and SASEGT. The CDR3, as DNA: TGTGCCAGCAGTGAAGCCCTTATGAACACTGAAGCTTTCTTT. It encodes CASSEALMNTEAFF.

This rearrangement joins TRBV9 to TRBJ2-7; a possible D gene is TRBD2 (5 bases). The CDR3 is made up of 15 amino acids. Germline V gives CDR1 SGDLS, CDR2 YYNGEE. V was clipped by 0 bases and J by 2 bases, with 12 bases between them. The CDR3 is CASSVATGIAYEQYF. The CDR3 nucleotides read TGTGCCAGCAGCGTAGCGACCGGGATCGCCTACGAGCAGTACTTC.

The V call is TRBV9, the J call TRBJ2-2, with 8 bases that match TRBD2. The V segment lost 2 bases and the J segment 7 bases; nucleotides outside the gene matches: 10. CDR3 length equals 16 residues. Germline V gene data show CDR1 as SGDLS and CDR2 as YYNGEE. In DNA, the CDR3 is TGTGCCAGCAGCGTTAGAGCGGGAGAGGCTAACGGGGAGCTGTTTTTT. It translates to CASSVRAGEANGELFF.

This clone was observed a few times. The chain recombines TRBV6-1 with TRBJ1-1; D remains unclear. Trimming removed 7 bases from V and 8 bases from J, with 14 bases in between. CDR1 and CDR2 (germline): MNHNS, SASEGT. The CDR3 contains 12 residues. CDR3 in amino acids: CASIDAILEAFF. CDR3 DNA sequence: TGTGCCAGCATCGACGCGATCTTGGAAGCTTTCTTT.

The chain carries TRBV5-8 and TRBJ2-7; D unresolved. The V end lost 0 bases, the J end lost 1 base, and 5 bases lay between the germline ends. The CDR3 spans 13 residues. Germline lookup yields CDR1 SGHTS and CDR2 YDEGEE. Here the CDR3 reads CASSLEGSYEQYF. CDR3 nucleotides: TGTGCCAGCAGCTTGGAAGGGTCCTACGAGCAGTACTTC.

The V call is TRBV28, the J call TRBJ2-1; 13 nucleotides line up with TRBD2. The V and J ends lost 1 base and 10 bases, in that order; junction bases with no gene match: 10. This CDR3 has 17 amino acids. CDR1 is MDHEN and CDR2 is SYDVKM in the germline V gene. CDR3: CASSLSTGTSGTSEQFF. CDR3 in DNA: TGTGCCAGCAGTTTATCAACAGGGACTAGCGGGACTAGCGAGCAGTTCTTC.